This note documents a single T cell receptor beta chain sequence. Its antigen is not known. Different DNA sequences within this sample yield the same CDR3. This sample is part of a study of cytomegalovirus exposure and HLA in healthy donors. As for the study in general: The 120 or so validation repertoires used a platform that matched the one used for the roughly 700 first-cohort repertoires, as a later analysis reported.

Study-wide points: Rare sequences made up most TCRs, while some public TCRs were found in many donors. The study recorded 150 to 200 TCR beta chains that were cytomegalovirus-associated.

The germline CDR1 and CDR2 sequences are SGDLS and YYNGEE. The CDR3 loop spans 14 amino acids. Trimming cost V 1 base and J 3 bases, with 7 bases left between them. Here immunoSEQ multiplex PCR was the method, and the copy in TCRdb shows in-frame clones only, minus some. The table lists 97,000 or so clones, roughly 85% of them singletons, with roughly 3.8% in the top ten. Sequencing used PBMCs. This TCR derives from a woman aged 25 to 45 in good health and CMV-seronegative. The rearrangement links TRBV9 to TRBJ2-2; tentative D call: TRBD2 (5 bases). CDR3 sequence: CASSVLGDTGELFF. The CDR3 DNA reads as TGTGCCAGCAGCGTATTGGGAGACACCGGGGAGCTGTTTTTT.